A selection of T cell receptor beta chains follows, all from one sample in a study of cytomegalovirus exposure and HLA in healthy donors. The repertoire was sequenced with immunoSEQ multiplex PCR; TCRdb's copy has only in-frame clones and lacks some. The sample comprises some 150,000 clones, 65% to 85% of which are singletons, and approximately 0.78% rests with the top ten. The sequenced material came from PBMCs. The receptor set was obtained from a woman between 18 and 29 years old in good health and CMV-seronegative. Both conserved end residues are part of each CDR3. The order of the fields is D gene, V gene, J gene, CDR3 protein. D genes are given only for firm matches.

>TRBD1|TRBV5-6|TRBJ1-1
CASTPGGHRAKLSITEAFF
>.|TRBV7-9|TRBJ2-7
CASSPLSPEQYF
>.|TRBV6-1|TRBJ2-7
CASSETGDSSYEQYF
>.|TRBV28|TRBJ1-2
CASNAGNYGYTF
>.|TRBV18|TRBJ1-4
CASSPDSLSNEKLFF
>.|TRBV6-1|TRBJ2-7
CASSVRGSYEQYF
>TRBD2|TRBV6-1|TRBJ2-1
CASSGLAGGIDNEQFF
>.|TRBV18|TRBJ2-7
CASSYYGSSYEQYF
>.|TRBV28|TRBJ2-1
CASRGLREPTYNEQFF
>TRBD2|TRBV7-9|TRBJ2-1
CASSLRLAGATEQFF
>TRBD1|TRBV7-8|TRBJ2-7
CASSLAGTGGYEQYF
>TRBD1|TRBV19|TRBJ2-5
CASSETGITQETQYF
>.|TRBV5-8|TRBJ1-5
CASSLESGDGQPQHF
>TRBD2|TRBV28|TRBJ2-7
CASTSPGGGLGEQYF
>TRBD1|TRBV5-4|TRBJ2-1
CASSWAVGTGASNEQFF
>.|TRBV2|.
CASSGWYEQYF
>.|TRBV5-4|TRBJ2-1
CASSLAGEGWFF
>.|TRBV7-2|TRBJ2-2
CASSRRDLNTGELFF
>.|TRBV20-1|TRBJ1-1
CSAEIIKAFF
>TRBD1|TRBV5-5|TRBJ1-1
CASSLGVTGKKNTEAFF
>.|TRBV5-1|TRBJ2-1
CASSLISGINNEQFF
>.|TRBV6-1|TRBJ1-1
CASQDSWGTEAFF
>.|TRBV4-1|TRBJ1-4
CASRISGRVTNEKLFF
>TRBD1|TRBV5-1|TRBJ2-7
CASSLGYGRGRRPPYEQYF
>.|TRBV28|TRBJ1-2
CASSEGGLNGYTF
>.|TRBV13|TRBJ2-7
CASSLGLQGSYEQYF
>TRBD1|TRBV28|TRBJ1-1
CASIPLGQGGTEAFF
>TRBD2|TRBV18|TRBJ2-1
CASSPALAGRGEQFF
>TRBD1|TRBV6-4|TRBJ1-2
CASSGGGEGQGYTF
>TRBD1|TRBV28|TRBJ2-2
CASSPIDRTGGTGELFF
>TRBD2|TRBV7-3|TRBJ2-2
CASSLRASGSTGELFF
>TRBD1|TRBV10-3|TRBJ1-4
CAIGQGFNEKLFF
>TRBD1|TRBV5-4|TRBJ2-7
CASSPADRPYEQYF
>TRBD2|TRBV6-4|TRBJ2-1
CASSARLAGANEQFF
>.|TRBV5-1|TRBJ2-7
CASSLAARGYEQYF
>TRBD1|TRBV12-5|TRBJ2-1
CASGWGQGAVNEQFF
>TRBD2|TRBV14|TRBJ2-7
CASSTGLAGIYEQYF
>.|TRBV6-1|TRBJ2-1
CASSELRGNEQFF
>.|TRBV23-1|TRBJ2-5
CASSQCGPVGEETQYF
>TRBD2|TRBV28|TRBJ2-7
CASSPPTSGSYEQYF
>TRBD1|TRBV4-1|TRBJ1-4
CASSQARDRGGRNEKLFF
>TRBD1|TRBV18|TRBJ2-7
CASSGTGSDYEQYF
>.|TRBV18|TRBJ2-4
CASSPVTSRSPKNIQYF
>TRBD1|TRBV7-9|TRBJ2-2
CASSLPSTGTGDSGELFF
>TRBD1|TRBV5-6|TRBJ2-1
CASSHLPGTASSYNEQFF
>.|TRBV5-4|TRBJ2-7
CASSRGQNPYEQYF
>.|TRBV7-6|TRBJ1-2
CASSLLGGSNGYTF
>TRBD1|TRBV4-2|TRBJ2-7
CASSRGTSGGLNEQYF
>TRBD2|TRBV7-7|TRBJ2-1
CASSPLAASSYNEQFF
>.|TRBV9|TRBJ1-4
CASSHPISPAGENEKLFF
>TRBD1|TRBV2|.
CASSAGGFSYEQYF
>.|TRBV28|TRBJ2-1
CASTQAYNEQFF
>TRBD2|TRBV18|TRBJ2-3
CASSPRLAAAADTQYF
>.|TRBV7-6|TRBJ1-3
CASSYTGLNSGNTIYF